One sample yielded the 3 T cell receptor beta chains listed below, sequenced in a study of Graves' ophthalmopathy and Graves' hyperthyroidism. As the template, RNA transcripts were used to amplify TCR beta CDR3 regions. Investigators did first-round RT-PCR with HTBI primers, then second-round multiplex PCR. TCRdb called the multiplex PCR reads again in MiXCR, with one record for every CDR3 protein. The table includes hundreds of thousands of distinct CDR3 sequences, about 20% detected once. The specimen was peripheral blood. Receptors originate from a woman aged 18-29 years with stable Graves' hyperthyroidism. Some clones in this sample may be carry-over from other donors' samples.

The chain uses TRBV6-1 and TRBJ2-7; D call uncertain. Trimming shortened V by 9 bases and J by 6 bases, and 18 bases separated the two germline ends. The CDR3 extends over 13 amino acids. Germline values: CDR1 MNHNS, CDR2 SASEGT. This CDR3 is CASSMPASLEQYF. CDR3 in DNA: TGTGCCAGTAGTATGCCGGCCAGTCTCGAGCAGTACTTC.

In this sample, this clonotype turned up many times. The chain joins TRBV27 to TRBJ2-7; D is possibly TRBD1 or TRBD2 (5 bases each). Trimming took 5 bases from V and 3 from J, leaving 17 bases between them. CDR3 length: 15 amino acids. Germline loops: CDR1 MNHEY, CDR2 SMNVEV (reference sequence). The DNA of the CDR3 is TGTGCCAGCAGTCCTTCTGGGACGGCGTTCTACGAGCAGTACTTC. It translates to CASSPSGTAFYEQYF.

The chain carries TRBV10-3 and TRBJ2-5, with D maybe TRBD2 (6 bases). V lost 9 bases to trimming and J lost 0 bases, with 11 bases between them. Germline CDR1 and CDR2: ENHRY and SYGVKD. The CDR3 runs to 13 residues. In DNA, the CDR3 is TGTGCCATGGGGGGTGACAACCAAGAGACCCAGTACTTC. Its protein product is CAMGGDNQETQYF.